Below, 13 T cell receptor beta chains from the same sample are listed, as sequenced in a study of blood T cell repertoires in COVID-19. TCRdb's copy holds only in-frame clones and misses some; the assay was immunoSEQ multiplex PCR. Counted here are 120,000 or so clones, around nine tenths occurring once; the ten biggest clones make up around 4.6%. Sequencing was performed on peripheral blood. The receptor source for this set is a man between 60 and 70 years old with COVID-19, enrolled during active disease.

The rearrangement joins TRBV27 to TRBJ2-1, with a tentative D call TRBD2 (5 bases). Germline V gene data show CDR1 as MNHEY and CDR2 as SMNVEV (reference sequence). V lost 2 bases, J lost 9 bases, and 11 bases lay in between. This CDR3 is built from 13 residues. The CDR3 DNA follows: TGTGCCAGCAGTTTAATCTTCGGAGGTGAGCAGTTCTTC. Translated: CASSLIFGGEQFF.

CDR3 coding DNA: TGTGCCAGCTCACCACCGACCGGGACAGTGACCTCTGGAAACACCATATATTTT. Encoded protein: CASSPPTGTVTSGNTIYF. This chain links TRBV18 with TRBJ1-3; 7 bases map to TRBD1. V lost 0 bases and J lost 0; bases outside the gene matches: 8. This CDR3 is built from 18 residues. Germline CDR1 and CDR2: KGHSH and LQKENI.

The V and J genes are TRBV18 and TRBJ1-1; weak D call: TRBD1 (6 bases). Trimming took off 3 bases at V and 1 base at J, with 9 bases between the two ends. Germline V gives CDR1 KGHSH, CDR2 LQKENI. CDR3 size: 14 residues. The DNA of the CDR3 is TGTGCCAGCTCACCCGACAGGACGAACACTGAAGCTTTCTTT. Translated, it gives CASSPDRTNTEAFF.

In DNA form, the CDR3 reads TGTGCCATCAGTGTAAGCCTAGACGGGGATAATGAGCAGTTCTTC. It specifies CAISVSLDGDNEQFF. The V gene is TRBV10-3, the J gene TRBJ2-1; perhaps TRBD2 as D (5 bases). Germline assignment: CDR1 ENHRY and CDR2 SYGVKD. CDR3 length equals 15 residues. Trimming shortened V by 4 bases and J by 7 bases, and 17 bases separated the two germline ends.

This chain uses TRBV11-3 with TRBJ2-4; TRBD2 agrees at 7 bases. The CDR3 consists of 13 residues. V was clipped by 5 bases and J by 6 bases; unmatched bases: 4. Germline V lookup: CDR1 SGHNT, CDR2 YENEEA. The CDR3 loop is CASSPWGGNIQYF. The CDR3 DNA reads as TGTGCCAGCAGCCCTTGGGGGGGAAACATTCAGTACTTC.

V gene TRBV5-4 combines with J gene TRBJ1-2; D ambiguous. Trimming took off 4 bases at V and 0 bases at J, with 10 bases between the two ends. Germline-derived CDR1 and CDR2 are SGHNT and YYREEE (reference sequence). This CDR3 is 14 amino acids long. The DNA of the CDR3 is TGTGCCAGCAGCGTCGGCGGAGCTAACTATGGCTACACCTTC. Amino acid sequence: CASSVGGANYGYTF.

The CDR3 region is CASSPGEGSWTGELFF. CDR3 nucleotide sequence: TGTGCCAGCTCCCCTGGGGAGGGATCCTGGACCGGGGAGCTGTTTTTT. The chain links TRBV18 to TRBJ2-2; 7 nucleotides match TRBD2. The CDR3 is made up of 16 amino acids. Germline values: CDR1 KGHSH, CDR2 LQKENI. V shed 6 bases, J shed 5 bases, and the junction held 12 bases outside the gene matches. The full variable domain, with the rest looked up from reference TRBV18 and TRBJ2-2, is NAGVMQNPRHLVRRRGQEARLRCSPMKGHSHVYWYRQLPEEGLKFMVYLQKENIIDESGMPKERFSAEFPKEGPSILRIQQVVRGDSAAYFCASSPGEGSWTGELFFGEGSRLTVL.

The V and J genes are TRBV11-3 and TRBJ2-1, with TRBD1 matching 8 bases. V was pared by 8 bases and J by 0 bases, with 3 bases of the junction left unmatched. The CDR3 consists of 14 residues. Looked up from germline, CDR1 is SGHNT and CDR2 is YENEEA. The DNA for the CDR3 is TGTGCCAGCGGGGACAGGAGCTCCTACAATGAGCAGTTCTTC. Protein product: CASGDRSSYNEQFF.

This rearrangement joins TRBV19 to TRBJ2-7; 8 bases agree with TRBD1. CDR3 size: 14 residues. The germline gives CDR1 LNHDA, CDR2 SQIVND (reference sequence). Germline trimming cut 4 bases from V and 3 bases from J; bases unmatched to any gene: 5. The CDR3 loop is CASSTGTGVYEQYF. The CDR3 nucleotides read TGTGCCAGTAGTACCGGGACAGGAGTCTACGAGCAGTACTTC.

The rearrangement links TRBV2 to TRBJ2-1; 7 bases fit TRBD2. This CDR3 spans 15 amino acids. The J segment lost 4 bases and the V segment lost 6 bases, leaving 9 bases of the junction unmatched. Germline loops: CDR1 SNHLY, CDR2 FYNNEI. The CDR3 DNA sequence: TGTGCCAGCAGGCGTGGGACGGGAGGTTACAATGAGCAGTTCTTC. This encodes CASRRGTGGYNEQFF. Drawing the rest from reference TRBV2 and TRBJ2-1, the complete variable domain is EPEVTQTPSHQVTQMGQEVILRCVPISNHLYFYWYRQILGQKVEFLVSFYNNEISEKSEIFDDQFSVERPDGSNFTLKIRSTKLEDSAMYFCASRRGTGGYNEQFFGPGTRLTVL.

The chain uses TRBV2 and TRBJ2-5, with D perhaps matching TRBD2 (7 bases). This CDR3 has 15 amino acids. The V gene lost 6 bases and the J gene lost 3 bases, with 17 bases spanning the gap. The V gene's germline CDR1 is SNHLY and CDR2 FYNNEI. The CDR3 DNA sequence: TGTGCCAGCAGGGCCGTGGGGGGGGCAAAAGAGACCCAGTACTTC. Its translation is CASRAVGGAKETQYF.

DNA of the CDR3: TGTGCCAGCAGCCTAGAGTCCGGGGAGCTGTTTTTT. It specifies CASSLESGELFF. The chain links TRBV2 to TRBJ2-2, with D unresolved. Germline CDR1 SNHLY, CDR2 FYNNEI. Trimming left V 6 bases short and J 6 bases short, with 8 bases between. The CDR3 extends over 12 amino acids.

The chain couples TRBV4-3 to TRBJ2-1; perhaps TRBD1 as D (6 bases). Germline assignment: CDR1 LGHNA and CDR2 YSLEER. V lost 0 bases to trimming and J lost 13 bases, with 16 bases between them. The length of the CDR3 is 14 residues. The CDR3, as DNA: TGCGCCAGCAGCCAAGATGAAAGGGGGACCACTCAGTTCTTC. Protein product: CASSQDERGTTQFF.